This entry is about one T cell receptor beta chain. No antigen is known for it. Base quality data are lacking; no much larger clone is found one base away. The data were obtained in a study of shared clonotypes between healthy human individuals (dated by TCRdb to 2020 to 2021). Concerning the study at large: The cohort included three men and a couple of women between 18 and 49 years of age. Libraries were prepared and TCR repertoires were sequenced by different laboratories using diverse techniques, in order to increase sequencing depth and limit assay-specific biases. For each donor, three plates each were used for CD4 naive and CD4 memory, two plates were used for CD8 naive, and one plate was used for CD8 memory. The study deeply sequenced blood TCR repertoires of five healthy adults to estimate repertoire size and the extent of clonotype sharing between individuals. Each donor's leukapheresis produced roughly between about 0.8 and 8.9 billion PBMCs.

Using the deep immunoSEQ assay, multiplex PCR amplified TCR CDR3 regions from genomic DNA. Extracted genomic DNA from each cell subset was spread evenly across all wells of several immunoSEQ 96-well plates, with each plate serving as a replicate. Each replicate PCR for sorted subsets received about 210 ng genomic DNA, equal to about 30,000 T cell genomes. Purified libraries were quantified with a Qubit 3.0 fluorometer, sized on a Bioanalyzer 2100, and re-quantified with the KAPA Library Quantification kit. Every immunoSEQ 96-well plate was sequenced on a dedicated single-read 150-cycle Illumina NextSeq 550 flow cell. The paper's data handling went like this. Because the immunoSEQ output included only junctional sequences and no quality scores, the filtering could not be the same as the filtering used for full-length reads. Sequences were annotated with PyIR, a Python wrapper for IgBLAST v1.9, and V/J genes and CDR3 were assigned using IMGT germline references. Reads were removed for weak V/J assignments (E-value above 1e-6), missing CDR3, stop codons, out-of-frame junctions, or ambiguous translated residues. V3J clonotypes were defined as sequences sharing an identical inferred V gene, J gene, and CDR3 amino acid sequence. The percentage overlap between two repertoires was calculated by dividing the number of shared unique clonotypes by the size of the smaller repertoire. RTK rarefaction, the Chao1 estimator, and Recon v2.1 estimates of unobserved clonotypes were used to assess repertoire richness. Generation probabilities for all TCRbeta clonotypes obtained by the gDNA method from a handful of donors were computed using OLGA. The immuneACCESS repertoire file appears here via TCRdb, limited to in-frame rearrangements. These files lack a portion of the clones; in checked studies, under half of the deficit traces to unresolved V genes, and the cause of the others is not known. That table supplies the V and J calls and clone size; D and trimming were determined from the DNA. Across this sample there are 600,000 to 750,000 clones, with 90% seen only once. The top ten constitute more than 30% of the sample.

Trimming takes 0 bases off V and 3 bases off J; junction bases not matched to a gene: 10. Taken from cysteine to phenylalanine, the CDR3 has 17 residues. This entry keeps only the CDR3 DNA: 51 bases, framed from base 1. CDR1 and CDR2, looked up from the germline V gene (reference sequence), are WNHNN and SYGVQD. Donors were healthy HIV-negative adults with no recently reported acute infections or vaccinations. Every donor was a Caucasian adult living in Nashville, Tennessee, USA. CD8 memory samples combined magnetically selected CD45RO+ cells with CCR7-negative CD45RA+ effector memory (TemRA) cells. After blood collection by leukapheresis, PBMCs were isolated using Ficoll-Histopaque density gradient centrifugation and then cryopreserved in the vapor phase of liquid nitrogen. Analytical flow cytometry was used to check the purity and quantity of each magnetically sorted T cell population. Each sorted fraction had its genomic DNA isolated and then quantified by UV absorbance on a Nanodrop 2000c.

On the study overall, not on this receptor specifically: Only blood was sampled, and tissue TCR repertoires likely differ from those in blood. The genetic and exposure-history diversity represented was limited by the small number of donors. Approximately 4.8% of naive CD4, 3.5% of naive CD8, roughly 2.4% of memory CD4, and 0.4% of memory CD8 clonotypes were shared across several donors. Rarefaction of sorted-subset datasets indicated incomplete sequencing despite the large sequencing depth. Estimated clonotype richness was generally larger for naive than for memory subsets. Based on pairwise subsampling, the degree of clonotype sharing among donors was expected to be affected by sequencing depth. Higher generation probabilities were observed for clonotypes shared by all four sorted-subset donors than for non-shared clonotypes.

Sequenced: memory CD8+ T cells from PBMCs. The cell subset or site label here, explained by the study, means: CD45RO+ cells pooled with CCR7-negative TemRA cells. Here the chain combines TRBV10-1 and TRBJ2-7, with 8 bases aligning to TRBD2. The clonotype comes from a man aged 18 to 35 in good health. Some clones in this sample may be carry-over from other donors' samples. The DNA is as follows: TGCGCCAGCAGTGAGTCCATTCCACTAGCGGTGCGCTACGAGCAGTACTTC. Its protein product is CASSESIPLAVRYEQYF.